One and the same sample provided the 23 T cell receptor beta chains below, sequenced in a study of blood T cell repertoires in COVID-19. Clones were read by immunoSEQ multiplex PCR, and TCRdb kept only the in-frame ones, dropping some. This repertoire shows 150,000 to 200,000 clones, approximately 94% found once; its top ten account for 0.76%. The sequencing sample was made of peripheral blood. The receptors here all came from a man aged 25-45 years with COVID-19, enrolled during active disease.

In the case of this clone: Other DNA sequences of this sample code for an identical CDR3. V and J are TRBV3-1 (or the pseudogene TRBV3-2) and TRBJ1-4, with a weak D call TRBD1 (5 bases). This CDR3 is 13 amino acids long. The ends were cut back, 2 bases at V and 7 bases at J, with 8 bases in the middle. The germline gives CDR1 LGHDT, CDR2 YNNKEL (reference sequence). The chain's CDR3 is CASSQRGSEKLFF. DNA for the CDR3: TGTGCCAGCAGCCAACGGGGGAGTGAAAAACTGTTTTTT.

The CDR3 DNA sequence: TGTGCCAGCAGATGGACAGGGAGCTCTGGAAACACCATATATTTT. Translation: CASRWTGSSGNTIYF. The rearrangement joins TRBV6-6 to TRBJ1-3; 8 nucleotides agree with TRBD1. The V and J ends lost 6 bases and 0 bases, in that order; junction bases with no gene match: 4. The CDR3 runs 15 residues. The V gene's germline CDR1 is MNHNY and CDR2 SVGAGI (reference sequence).

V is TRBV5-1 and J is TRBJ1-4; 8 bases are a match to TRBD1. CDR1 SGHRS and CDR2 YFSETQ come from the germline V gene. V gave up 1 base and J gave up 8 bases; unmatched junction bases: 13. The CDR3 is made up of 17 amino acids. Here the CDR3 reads CASSLLGRRDRREKLFF. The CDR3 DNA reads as TGCGCCAGCAGCTTGTTGGGACGACGGGACAGGAGGGAAAAACTGTTTTTT.

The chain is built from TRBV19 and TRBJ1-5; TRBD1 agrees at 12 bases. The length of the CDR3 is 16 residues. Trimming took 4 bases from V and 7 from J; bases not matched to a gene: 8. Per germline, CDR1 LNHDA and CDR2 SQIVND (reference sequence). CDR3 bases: TGTGCCAGTAGTAGAACGGGACAGGGGGCATTGCAGCCCCAGCATTTT. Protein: CASSRTGQGALQPQHF. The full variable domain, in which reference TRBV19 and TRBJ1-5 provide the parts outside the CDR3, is DGGITQSPKYLFRKEGQNVTLSCEQNLNHDAMYWYRQDPGQGLRLIYYSQIVNDFQKGDIAEGYSVSREKKESFPLTVTSAQKNPTAFYLCASSRTGQGALQPQHFGDGTRLSIL.

In nucleotides, the CDR3 is TGCGCCAGCAGATCCGGGACAGGATCCTCACCCCTCCACTTT. Protein: CASRSGTGSSPLHF. The chain recombines TRBV5-1 with TRBJ1-6, with TRBD1 matching over 8 bases. Germline V lookup: CDR1 SGHRS, CDR2 YFSETQ. There are 14 residues in the CDR3. Germline trimming cut 5 bases from V and 10 bases from J; bases unmatched to any gene: 8.

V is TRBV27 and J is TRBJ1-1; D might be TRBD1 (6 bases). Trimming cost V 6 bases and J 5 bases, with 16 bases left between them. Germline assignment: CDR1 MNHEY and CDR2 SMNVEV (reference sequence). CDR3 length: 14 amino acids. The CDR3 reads CASRPGEGLTEAFF. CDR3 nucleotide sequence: TGTGCCAGCAGACCAGGGGAGGGATTGACTGAAGCTTTCTTT.

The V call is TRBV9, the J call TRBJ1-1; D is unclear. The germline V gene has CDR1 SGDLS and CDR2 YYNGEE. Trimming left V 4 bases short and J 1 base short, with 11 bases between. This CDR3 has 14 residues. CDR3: CASSPQTRNTEAFF. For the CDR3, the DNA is TGTGCCAGCAGCCCACAGACAAGGAACACTGAAGCTTTCTTT.

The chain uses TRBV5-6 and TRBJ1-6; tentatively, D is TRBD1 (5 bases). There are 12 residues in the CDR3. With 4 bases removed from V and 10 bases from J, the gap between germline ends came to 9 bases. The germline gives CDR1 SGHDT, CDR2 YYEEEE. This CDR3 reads CASSIYRSPLHF. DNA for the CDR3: TGTGCCAGCAGCATTTACAGGTCACCCCTCCACTTT.

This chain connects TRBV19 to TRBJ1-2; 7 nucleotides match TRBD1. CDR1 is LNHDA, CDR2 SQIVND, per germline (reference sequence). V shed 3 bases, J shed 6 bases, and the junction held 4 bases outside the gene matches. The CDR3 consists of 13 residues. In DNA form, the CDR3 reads TGTGCCAGTAGTATTCTTGGACAGGATGGCTACACCTTC. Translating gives CASSILGQDGYTF.

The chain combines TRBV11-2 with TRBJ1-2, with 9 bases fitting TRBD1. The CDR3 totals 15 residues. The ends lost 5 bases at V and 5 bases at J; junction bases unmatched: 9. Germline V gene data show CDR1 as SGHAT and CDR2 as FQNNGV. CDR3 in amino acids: CASSPSGTGRYGYTF. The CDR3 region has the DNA TGTGCCAGCAGCCCGTCCGGGACAGGGCGTTATGGCTACACCTTC.

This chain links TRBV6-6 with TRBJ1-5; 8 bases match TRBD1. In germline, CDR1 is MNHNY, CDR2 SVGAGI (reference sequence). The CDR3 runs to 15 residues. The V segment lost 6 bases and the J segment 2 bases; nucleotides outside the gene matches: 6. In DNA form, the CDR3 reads TGTGCCAGCAGCGGACAGGGTAGGGGCAATCAGCCCCAGCATTTT. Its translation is CASSGQGRGNQPQHF.

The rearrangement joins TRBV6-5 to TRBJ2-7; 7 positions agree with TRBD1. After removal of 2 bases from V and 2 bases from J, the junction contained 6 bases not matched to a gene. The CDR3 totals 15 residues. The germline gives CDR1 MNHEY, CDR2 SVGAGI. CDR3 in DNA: TGTGCCAGCAGTTACCCATCCGGGACAGCCTACGAGCAGTACTTC. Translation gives CASSYPSGTAYEQYF.

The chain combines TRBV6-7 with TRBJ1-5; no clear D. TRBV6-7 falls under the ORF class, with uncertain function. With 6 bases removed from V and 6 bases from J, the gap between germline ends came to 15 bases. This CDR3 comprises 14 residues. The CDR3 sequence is CASRSPQIGQPQHF. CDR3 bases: TGTGCCAGCAGGTCGCCACAGATCGGTCAGCCCCAGCATTTT.

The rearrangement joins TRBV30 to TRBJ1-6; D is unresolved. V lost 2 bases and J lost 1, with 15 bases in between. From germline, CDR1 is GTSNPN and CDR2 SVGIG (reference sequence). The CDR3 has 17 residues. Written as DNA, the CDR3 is TGTGCCTGGAGTACCCGGCCGGGGAGGTCCTATAATTCACCCCTCCACTTT. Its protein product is CAWSTRPGRSYNSPLHF. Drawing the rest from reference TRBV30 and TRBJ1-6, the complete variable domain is SQTIHQWPATLVQPVGSPLSLECTVEGTSNPNLYWYRQAAGRGLQLLFYSVGIGQISSEVPQNLSASRPQDRQFILSSKKLLLSDSGFYLCAWSTRPGRSYNSPLHFGNGTRLTVT.

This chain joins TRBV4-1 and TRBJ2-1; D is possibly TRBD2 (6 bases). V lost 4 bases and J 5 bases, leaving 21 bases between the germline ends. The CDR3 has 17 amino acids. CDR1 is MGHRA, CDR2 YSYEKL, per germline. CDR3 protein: CASSPPGRRERNNEQFF. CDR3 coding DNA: TGCGCCAGCAGCCCCCCCGGACGGAGGGAGAGGAACAATGAGCAGTTCTTC.

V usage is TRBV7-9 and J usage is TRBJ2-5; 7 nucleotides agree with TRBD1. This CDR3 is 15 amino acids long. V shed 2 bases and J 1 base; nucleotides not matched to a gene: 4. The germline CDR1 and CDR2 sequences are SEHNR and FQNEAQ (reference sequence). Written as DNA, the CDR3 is TGTGCCAGCAGCTTACAGGGGGACAGCCAAGAGACCCAGTACTTC. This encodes CASSLQGDSQETQYF. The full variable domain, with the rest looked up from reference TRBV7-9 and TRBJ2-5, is DTGVSQNPRHKITKRGQNVTFRCDPISEHNRLYWYRQTLGQGPEFLTYFQNEAQLEKSRLLSDRFSAERPKGSFSTLEIQRTEQGDSAMYLCASSLQGDSQETQYFGPGTRLLVL.

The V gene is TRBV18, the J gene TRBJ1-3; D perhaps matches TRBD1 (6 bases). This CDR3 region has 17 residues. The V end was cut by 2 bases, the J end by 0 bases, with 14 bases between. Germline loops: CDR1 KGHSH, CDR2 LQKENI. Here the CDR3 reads CASSPFAWDNSGNTIYF. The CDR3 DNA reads TGTGCCAGCTCACCATTTGCTTGGGACAACTCTGGAAACACCATATATTTT.

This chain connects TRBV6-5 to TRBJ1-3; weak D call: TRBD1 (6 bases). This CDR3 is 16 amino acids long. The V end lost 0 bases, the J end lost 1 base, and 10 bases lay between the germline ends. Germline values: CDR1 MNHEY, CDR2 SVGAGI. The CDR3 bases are TGTGCCAGCAGTTACTCGGCAGGGGTGTCTGGAAACACCATATATTTT. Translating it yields CASSYSAGVSGNTIYF.

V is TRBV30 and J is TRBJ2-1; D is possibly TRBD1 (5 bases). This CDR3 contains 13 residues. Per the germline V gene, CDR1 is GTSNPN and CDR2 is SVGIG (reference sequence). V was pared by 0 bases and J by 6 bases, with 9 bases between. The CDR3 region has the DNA TGTGCCTGGAGTGTCCACCAGGGCAATGAGCAGTTCTTC. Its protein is CAWSVHQGNEQFF. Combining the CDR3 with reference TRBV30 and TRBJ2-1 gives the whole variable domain SQTIHQWPATLVQPVGSPLSLECTVEGTSNPNLYWYRQAAGRGLQLLFYSVGIGQISSEVPQNLSASRPQDRQFILSSKKLLLSDSGFYLCAWSVHQGNEQFFGPGTRLTVL.

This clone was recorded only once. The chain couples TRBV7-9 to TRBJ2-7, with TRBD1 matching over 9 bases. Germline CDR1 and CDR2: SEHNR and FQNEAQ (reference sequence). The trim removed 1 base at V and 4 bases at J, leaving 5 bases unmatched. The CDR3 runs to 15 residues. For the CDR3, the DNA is TGTGCCAGCAGCTTAGTAGGGACAGGGAGTTACGAGCAGTACTTC. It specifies CASSLVGTGSYEQYF. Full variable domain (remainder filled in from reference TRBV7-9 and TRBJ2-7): DTGVSQNPRHKITKRGQNVTFRCDPISEHNRLYWYRQTLGQGPEFLTYFQNEAQLEKSRLLSDRFSAERPKGSFSTLEIQRTEQGDSAMYLCASSLVGTGSYEQYFGPGTRLTVT.

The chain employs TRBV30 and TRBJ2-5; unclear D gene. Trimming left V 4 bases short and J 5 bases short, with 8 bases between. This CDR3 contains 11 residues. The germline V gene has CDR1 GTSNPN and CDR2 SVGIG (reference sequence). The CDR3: CAWTVSETQYF. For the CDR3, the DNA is TGTGCCTGGACGGTCTCGGAGACCCAGTACTTC.

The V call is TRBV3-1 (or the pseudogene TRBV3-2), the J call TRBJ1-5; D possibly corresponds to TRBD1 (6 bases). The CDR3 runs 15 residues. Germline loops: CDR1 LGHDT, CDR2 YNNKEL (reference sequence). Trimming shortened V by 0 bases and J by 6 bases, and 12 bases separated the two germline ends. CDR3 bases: TGTGCCAGCAGCCAAGATTCCAGGGGTGGTCAGCCCCAGCATTTT. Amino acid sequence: CASSQDSRGGQPQHF.

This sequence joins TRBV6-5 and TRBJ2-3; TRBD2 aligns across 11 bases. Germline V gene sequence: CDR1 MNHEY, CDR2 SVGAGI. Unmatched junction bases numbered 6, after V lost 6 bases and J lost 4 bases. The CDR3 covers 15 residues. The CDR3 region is CASRNLAGGSDTQYF. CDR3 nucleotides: TGTGCCAGCAGAAACCTAGCGGGGGGATCAGATACGCAGTATTTT.